These 24 T cell receptor beta chains came from one sample sequenced in a study of response to subunit inactivated influenza vaccine. TCRdb itself ran the RT-PCR reads through MiXCR, one entry per CDR3 protein. The table lists under 550,000 distinct CDR3 sequences, about 7.6% of them singletons, with 10% to 15% in the top ten. Specimen: PBMCs from blood, collected roughly 24 months after vaccination. The receptors shown here come from a man aged 45 to 70 who received an inactivated influenza vaccine.

This chain links TRBV28 with TRBJ2-2; D ambiguous. This CDR3 region has 16 residues. V was trimmed by 3 bases and J by 0 bases, leaving 11 bases between them. CDR1 is MDHEN and CDR2 is SYDVKM in the germline V gene. CDR3 in amino acids: CASSLWEGANTGELFF. DNA of the CDR3: TGTGCCAGCAGTTTGTGGGAAGGAGCGAACACCGGGGAGCTGTTTTTT.

The CDR3, as DNA: TGCAGCGCCCGGGCTTGGGTAGCGGGAGCGGCCGATACGCAGTATTTT. It is translated as CSARAWVAGAADTQYF. The chain uses TRBV29-1 and TRBJ2-3; TRBD2 matches at 9 bases. Trimming removed 7 bases from V and 6 bases from J; junction bases left unmatched: 17. From germline, CDR1 is SQVTM and CDR2 ANQGSEA. This CDR3 comprises 16 residues.

In its sample, this clonotype was seen many times. The chain employs TRBV5-1 and TRBJ2-1; no reliable D call. Trimming pared 6 bases from V and 5 bases from J, leaving 9 bases between. CDR3 length: 12 residues. CDR1 is SGHRS and CDR2 is YFSETQ in the germline V gene. The CDR3 DNA follows: TGCGCCAGCAAAATCGACAACAATGAGCAGTTCTTC. It specifies CASKIDNNEQFF. Full variable domain (missing parts from reference TRBV5-1 and TRBJ2-1): KAGVTQTPRYLIKTRGQQVTLSCSPISGHRSVSWYQQTPGQGLQFLFEYFSETQRNKGNFPGRFSGRQFSNSRSEMNVSTLELGDSALYLCASKIDNNEQFFGPGTRLTVL.

This clonotype was counted at least ten times. The CDR3 nucleotides read TGTGCCAGCAGCCAATTTACTTCCTACAATGAGCAGTTCTTC. This codes for CASSQFTSYNEQFF. The rearrangement links TRBV14 to TRBJ2-1; D not resolved. The CDR3 spans 14 residues. The V end was cut by 2 bases, the J end by 1 base, with 6 bases between. Per the germline V gene, CDR1 is SGHDN and CDR2 is FVKESK.

This clonotype has a count of ten or more. The V and J genes are TRBV18 and TRBJ2-5, with unresolved D. Germline CDR1 and CDR2: KGHSH and LQKENI. The length of the CDR3 is 13 residues. The V and J ends lost 5 bases and 0 bases respectively, with 7 bases between them. CDR3 in amino acids: CASSSVYQETQYF. The CDR3 DNA sequence: TGTGCCAGCTCATCTGTGTACCAAGAGACCCAGTACTTC.

This clonotype showed up just a few times. The chain is built from TRBV7-9 and TRBJ2-7, with 16 bases aligning to TRBD2. The ends lost 9 bases at V and 2 bases at J; junction bases unmatched: 4. This CDR3 comprises 15 residues. Germline CDR1 is SEHNR and CDR2 is FQNEAQ (reference sequence). The CDR3 here is CASLGLAGGTYEQYF. CDR3 in DNA: TGTGCCAGTCTGGGACTAGCGGGGGGGACCTACGAGCAGTACTTC.

The chain employs TRBV7-2 and TRBJ2-7, with TRBD2 matching over 13 bases. Germline lookup yields CDR1 SGHTA and CDR2 FQGNSA. CDR3 length: 17 residues. V lost 5 bases to trimming and J lost 8 bases; unmatched junction nucleotides: 15. Here the CDR3 DNA reads TGTGCCAGCAGCCCGCCGGGACTAGCGGGATATCGGGGGAAGCAGTACTTC. This translates into CASSPPGLAGYRGKQYF.

This clonotype has just one count. The gene calls are TRBV6-5 and TRBJ2-2; D not resolved. V lost 2 bases and J lost 3, with 7 bases in between. Germline values: CDR1 MNHEY, CDR2 SVGAGI. The CDR3 runs to 14 residues. The CDR3 sequence is CASSYRAYTGELFF. DNA for the CDR3: TGTGCCAGCAGTTACCGGGCGTACACCGGGGAGCTGTTTTTT.

This clonotype was observed at least ten times. The rearrangement links TRBV28 to TRBJ2-3; D not certain. The CDR3 contains 15 residues. Germline CDR1 is MDHEN and CDR2 is SYDVKM. V lost 2 bases, J lost 0 bases, and 9 bases lay in between. In nucleotides, the CDR3 is TGTGCCAGCAGTTTAGGGCCAACTAGCACAGATACGCAGTATTTT. Translated, it gives CASSLGPTSTDTQYF.

This clonotype was recorded a few times. The rearrangement uses TRBV6-2 or TRBV6-3 and TRBJ2-2; TRBD2 is a possible D gene (7 bases). CDR1 is MNHEY and CDR2 is SVGEGT in the germline V gene. The length of the CDR3 is 20 residues. The V and J ends lost 5 bases and 0 bases respectively, with 25 bases between them. The CDR3 protein is CASSRGGAVTRDSNTGELFF. CDR3 sequence (DNA): TGTGCCAGCAGTAGGGGGGGGGCTGTGACTCGGGATTCGAACACCGGGGAGCTGTTTTTT.

This chain's CDR3 is CAINVVSTDTQYF. The DNA of the CDR3 is TGTGCCATCAACGTAGTGAGCACAGATACGCAGTATTTT. This chain connects TRBV10-3 to TRBJ2-3; D call uncertain. V was trimmed by 7 bases and J by 0 bases, leaving 8 bases between them. The CDR3 length is 13 residues. Germline assignment: CDR1 ENHRY and CDR2 SYGVKD.

This clonotype was seen more than once but under ten times. The rearrangement uses TRBV11-2 and TRBJ2-1; D call uncertain. The CDR3 contains 17 residues. Trimming removed 0 bases at V and 3 bases at J, with 15 bases between. Looked up from germline, CDR1 is SGHAT and CDR2 is FQNNGV. CDR3 bases: TGTGCCAGCAGCTTAGAGTTGGGCAGGAATCACTACAATGAGCAGTTCTTC. It yields the protein CASSLELGRNHYNEQFF.

This clonotype was seen repeatedly, ten times or more. CDR3 residues: CASSSGLAGLGLAQFF. In DNA form, the CDR3 reads TGTGCCAGCAGCTCCGGACTAGCGGGGCTGGGTCTGGCGCAGTTCTTC. The chain employs TRBV9 and TRBJ2-1; 12 nucleotides align to TRBD2. The CDR3 covers 16 residues. From germline, CDR1 is SGDLS and CDR2 YYNGEE. Germline trimming cut 4 bases from V and 12 bases from J; bases unmatched to any gene: 14. Based on the CDR3 plus reference TRBV9 and TRBJ2-1, the full variable domain is DSGVTQTPKHLITATGQRVTLRCSPRSGDLSVYWYQQSLDQGLQFLIQYYNGEERAKGNILERFSAQQFPDLHSELNLSSLELGDSALYFCASSSGLAGLGLAQFFGPGTRLTVL.

This clonotype was observed a few times. The chain links TRBV5-1 to TRBJ2-2; 7 nucleotides line up with TRBD1. The length of the CDR3 is 15 residues. V shed 2 bases and J 7 bases; nucleotides not matched to a gene: 8. The germline V gene encodes CDR1 SGHRS and CDR2 YFSETQ. CDR3 bases: TGCGCCAGCAGCTTTCGGCAGGGGGATGGCGGGGAGCTGTTTTTT. This gives the protein CASSFRQGDGGELFF.

This sequence joins TRBV7-2 and TRBJ2-1, with TRBD2 identical over 7 bases. Per germline, CDR1 SGHTA and CDR2 FQGNSA. This CDR3 is 13 amino acids long. Germline trimming cut 5 bases from V and 11 bases from J; bases unmatched to any gene: 9. DNA of the CDR3: TGTGCCAGCAGCCCCGGACTAGTCGAACAGCAGTTCTTC. It is translated as CASSPGLVEQQFF.

The table lists this clonotype with many counts. The limits of the CDR3 on the DNA are not certain, so only TCRdb's listed CDR3 is given. The chain carries TRBV28 and TRBJ2-6; the table gives TRBD2 as D, unverified against the DNA. The CDR3 adds up to 17 amino acids, both ends counted. The germline gives CDR1 MDHEN, CDR2 SYDVKM. The chain's CDR3 is CASSLAQAYSGANVLTF.

This clonotype was found many times. The chain uses TRBV7-9 and TRBJ1-5, with D possibly matching TRBD1 (5 bases). The germline V gene encodes CDR1 SEHNR and CDR2 FQNEAQ (reference sequence). The CDR3 totals 13 residues. Trimming took 2 bases from V and 10 from J, leaving 12 bases between them. CDR3 residues: CASSLKGLNPQHF. The DNA of the CDR3 is TGTGCCAGCAGCTTAAAGGGGTTGAATCCCCAGCATTTT.

This clonotype showed up many times. J is TRBJ1-2 and V is TRBV4-3, with D perhaps TRBD1 (6 bases). Germline loops: CDR1 LGHNA, CDR2 YSLEER. V lost 0 bases, J lost 5 bases, and 13 bases lay in between. The CDR3 is 15 residues long. CDR3 protein: CASSQELGHGYGYTF. Here the CDR3 DNA reads TGCGCCAGCAGCCAAGAGTTGGGACACGGGTATGGCTACACCTTC.

This clonotype was counted between two and nine times. The V gene is TRBV6-2 or TRBV6-3, the J gene TRBJ2-7; either TRBD1 or TRBD2 may supply D (5 bases each). The CDR3 contains 16 residues. Germline values: CDR1 MNHEY, CDR2 SVGEGT. V lost 4 bases, J lost 1 base, and 17 bases lay in between. This CDR3 reads CASSSPPGLNSYEQYF. In DNA, the CDR3 is TGTGCCAGCAGTTCGCCTCCGGGGCTGAATTCCTACGAGCAGTACTTC.

This clonotype was seen ten or more times. DNA of the CDR3: TGCGCCAGCAGCCAAGATTTGAGCGGGAGGGCTAATGAGCAGTTCTTC. The encoded protein is CASSQDLSGRANEQFF. The V gene is TRBV4-3, the J gene TRBJ2-1; TRBD2 agrees at 10 bases. Germline lookup yields CDR1 LGHNA and CDR2 YSLEER. This CDR3 comprises 16 residues. The ends lost 0 bases at V and 7 bases at J; junction bases unmatched: 6.

On this clonotype: A read error is possible here, since a much larger clone lies one base away. The chain couples TRBV18 to TRBJ1-4; D not certain. Germline-derived CDR1 and CDR2 are KGHSH and LQKENI. This CDR3 spans 13 amino acids. The CDR3 region has the DNA TGTGCCAGCGGACGGGGTTCTAATGATAAACTGTTTTTT. Protein: CASGRGSNDKLFF.

The chain uses TRBV28 and TRBJ2-2; D is unclear. The CDR3 has 13 residues. V lost 2 bases and J 6 bases, leaving 7 bases between the germline ends. Germline assignment: CDR1 MDHEN and CDR2 SYDVKM. The CDR3 nucleotides read TGTGCCAGCAGTTTAAAGCAGGCCGGGGAGCTGTTTTTT. Protein product: CASSLKQAGELFF.

This clonotype was seen a handful of times. This chain joins TRBV20-1 and TRBJ2-2, with D perhaps matching TRBD2 (6 bases). The V end lost 1 base, the J end lost 3 bases, and 12 bases lay between the germline ends. The CDR3 extends over 15 amino acids. CDR1 DFQATT and CDR2 SNEGSKA come from the germline V gene (reference sequence). CDR3 nucleotides: TGCAGTGCTAGAGGGGCGGGATGGGACACCGGGGAGCTGTTTTTT. Protein product: CSARGAGWDTGELFF.

There are a few counts of this clonotype. The genes are TRBV5-1 and TRBJ1-3, with a weak D call TRBD1 (5 bases). With 4 bases removed from V and 0 bases from J, the gap between germline ends came to 14 bases. The CDR3 extends over 16 amino acids. CDR1 and CDR2 from the germline V gene are SGHRS and YFSETQ. CDR3 nucleotide sequence: TGCGCCAGCAGCCCCGGGCAGGGCAGCTCTGGAAACACCATATATTTT. It yields the protein CASSPGQGSSGNTIYF.